These 30 T cell receptor beta chains were sequenced from one sample in a study of cytomegalovirus exposure and HLA in healthy donors. The PCR made use of 60 Vbeta and 13 Jbeta primers. Sequencing was performed with immunoSEQ multiplex PCR; in TCRdb, only in-frame clones are kept and a portion is missing. Among approximately 210,000 clones, about 80% were seen once, and the ten largest hold approximately 1.1%. Material for sequencing was PBMCs. The receptors were gathered from a middle-aged woman in good health and CMV-seronegative.

The chain recombines TRBV6-5 with TRBJ2-7, with 10 positions matching TRBD2. CDR3 length: 15 residues. Germline CDR1 reads MNHEY; CDR2 reads SVGAGI. The junction had 7 bases not matched to a gene; V was cut back by 6 bases and J by 2 bases. CDR3 in amino acids: CASSRKLAGTYEQYF. CDR3 coding DNA: TGTGCCAGCAGCCGCAAACTAGCGGGGACCTACGAGCAGTACTTC.

The chain carries TRBV11-3 and TRBJ1-1, with no clear D. The V gene's germline CDR1 is SGHNT and CDR2 YENEEA. Trimming cost V 5 bases and J 7 bases, with 14 bases left between them. This CDR3 contains 13 residues. CDR3 nucleotide sequence: TGTGCCAGCAGCGGGCTAAACGGATTTGAAGCTTTCTTT. Translating gives CASSGLNGFEAFF.

This clone was observed a handful of times. The chain links TRBV9 to TRBJ2-1; the D is unclear. This CDR3 is built from 16 residues. With 4 bases removed from V and 3 bases from J, the gap between germline ends came to 17 bases. The germline V gene has CDR1 SGDLS and CDR2 YYNGEE. CDR3 sequence (DNA): TGTGCCAGCAGCTTCAGCGTTAGTTCCAACTACAATGAGCAGTTCTTC. Translation: CASSFSVSSNYNEQFF.

The chain carries TRBV5-4 and TRBJ2-3, with D possibly matching TRBD2 (5 bases). V lost 4 bases and J 3 bases, leaving 15 bases between the germline ends. The CDR3 sequence is 15 residues long. Germline CDR1 reads SGHNT; CDR2 reads YYREEE (reference sequence). CDR3 protein: CASSPYGSMTDTQYF. The CDR3 nucleotides read TGTGCCAGCAGCCCTTATGGGAGTATGACAGATACGCAGTATTTT.

This clone was seen more than once but under ten times. The chain joins TRBV7-3 to TRBJ2-3, with a weak D call TRBD2 (5 bases). The CDR3 is made up of 13 amino acids. Trimming left V 8 bases short and J 0 bases short, with 9 bases between. Germline V gives CDR1 SGHTA, CDR2 FQGTGA. This chain's CDR3 is CASGRTSTDTQYF. The CDR3 nucleotides are TGTGCCAGCGGCCGGACTAGCACAGATACGCAGTATTTT.

The V and J genes are TRBV14 and TRBJ2-7; D gene uncertain. CDR3 length equals 12 residues. Per germline, CDR1 SGHDN and CDR2 FVKESK. The germline V and J ends were trimmed by 5 bases and 7 bases, with 12 bases remaining between them. CDR3 nucleotides: TGTGCCAGCAGCTCCGGTGTGAGGGAGCAGTACTTC. Its translation: CASSSGVREQYF. Complete variable domain (other parts from reference TRBV14 and TRBJ2-7): EAGVTQFPSHSVIEKGQTVTLRCDPISGHDNLYWYRRVMGKEIKFLLHFVKESKQDESGMPNNRFLAERTGGTYSTLKVQPAELEDSGVYFCASSSGVREQYFGPGTRLTVT.

The chain couples TRBV9 to TRBJ1-1; 8 nucleotides agree with TRBD1. The CDR3 spans 15 residues. Germline V lookup: CDR1 SGDLS, CDR2 YYNGEE. Trimming cost V 0 bases and J 5 bases; bases outside gene matches: 6. The CDR3 protein is CASSVGSDRATEAFF. The CDR3 nucleotides are TGTGCCAGCAGCGTAGGCTCGGACAGGGCAACTGAAGCTTTCTTT. Full variable domain (outside the CDR3, taken from reference TRBV9 and TRBJ1-1): DSGVTQTPKHLITATGQRVTLRCSPRSGDLSVYWYQQSLDQGLQFLIQYYNGEERAKGNILERFSAQQFPDLHSELNLSSLELGDSALYFCASSVGSDRATEAFFGQGTRLTVV.

This clone came up a few times. The V call is TRBV9, the J call TRBJ1-2, with TRBD1 matching over 10 bases. From germline, CDR1 is SGDLS and CDR2 YYNGEE. The J segment lost 4 bases and the V segment lost 4 bases, leaving 13 bases of the junction unmatched. CDR3 length: 17 amino acids. CDR3 nucleotide sequence: TGTGCCAGCAGCTTCCGGGACAGGGGTCCTCCCTTCTATGGCTACACCTTC. This translates into CASSFRDRGPPFYGYTF.

The J gene is TRBJ2-1, the V gene TRBV10-3; tentatively, D is TRBD2 (7 bases). V was clipped by 2 bases and J by 8 bases, with 16 bases between them. The CDR3 length is 15 residues. The germline gives CDR1 ENHRY, CDR2 SYGVKD. CDR3 DNA: TGTGCCATCAGTGAGAGCAGGGGAGGGTTCGATGAGCAGTTCTTC. Residues: CAISESRGGFDEQFF.

The CDR3 DNA is TGTGCCAGCAGCTTAGAACGGGGCGGGAGCTACAATGAGCAGTTCTTC. Translating it yields CASSLERGGSYNEQFF. J is TRBJ2-1 and V is TRBV7-8; 7 bases match TRBD2. This CDR3 is 16 amino acids long. Germline-derived CDR1 and CDR2 are SGHVS and FQNEAQ. V was clipped by 1 base and J by 3 bases; unmatched bases: 6.

This clone was seen more than once but under ten times. The chain combines TRBV7-9 with TRBJ1-1; a possible D gene is TRBD1 (6 bases). Germline loops: CDR1 SEHNR, CDR2 FQNEAQ (reference sequence). Between the trimmed V and J ends, which lost 5 bases and 1 base, there was a span of 11 bases. The CDR3 length is 14 residues. DNA for the CDR3: TGTGCCAGCAGCATCGGACAGACGAACACTGAAGCTTTCTTT. Amino acid sequence: CASSIGQTNTEAFF.

This clone was observed a few times. This chain uses TRBV6-5 with TRBJ2-1, with D possibly matching TRBD1 (5 bases). Deletions cut 5 bases from V and 6 bases from J, with 17 bases between. The germline V gene has CDR1 MNHEY and CDR2 SVGAGI. The CDR3 is made up of 15 amino acids. CDR3 loop: CASSIHVQEGNEQFF. The CDR3 DNA is TGTGCCAGCAGTATCCACGTACAGGAAGGCAATGAGCAGTTCTTC.

This clone is a singleton in its sample. The chain joins TRBV25-1 to TRBJ1-6; 8 bases agree with TRBD1. There are 15 residues in the CDR3. Per germline, CDR1 MGHDK and CDR2 SYGVNS. V shed 2 bases and J 10 bases; nucleotides not matched to a gene: 7. The CDR3 bases are TGTGCCAGCAGTGAAACAGACAGGGGACGATCACCCCTCCACTTT. Translation: CASSETDRGRSPLHF.

V and J are TRBV11-1 and TRBJ2-3; 9 nucleotides match TRBD2. The CDR3 is made up of 15 amino acids. The germline CDR1 and CDR2 sequences are SGHAT and FQDESV (reference sequence). V lost 7 bases to trimming and J lost 0 bases; unmatched junction nucleotides: 5. The CDR3 loop reads CASTIAGVSTDTQYF. DNA of the CDR3: TGTGCCAGCACCATAGCGGGAGTTAGCACAGATACGCAGTATTTT.

The chain uses TRBV7-3 and TRBJ2-3; perhaps TRBD1 as D (6 bases). Per germline, CDR1 SGHTA and CDR2 FQGTGA. The CDR3 contains 13 residues. V lost 4 bases and J 6 bases, leaving 11 bases between the germline ends. CDR3 nucleotides: TGTGCCAGCAGCTCGACAGGACCTGATACGCAGTATTTT. Amino acids: CASSSTGPDTQYF.

Concerning this clone: Relative to the germline gene, one junction end is altered; a read error may explain this. V gene TRBV7-9 combines with J gene TRBJ2-7; 9 bases are shared with TRBD2. Germline CDR1 reads SEHNR; CDR2 reads FQNEAQ (reference sequence). CDR3 size: 16 residues. The CDR3 protein is CSSSSPASGASYEQYF. The CDR3 DNA follows: TGTTCCAGCAGCTCTCCGGCTAGCGGGGCGTCCTACGAGCAGTACTTC.

The rearrangement joins TRBV6-1 to TRBJ2-4; 10 nucleotides agree with TRBD1. The CDR3 has 19 amino acids. Germline loops: CDR1 MNHNS, CDR2 SASEGT. V shed 2 bases and J 0 bases; nucleotides not matched to a gene: 10. The CDR3 sequence: CASSERPGTGVQAKNIQYF. For the CDR3, the DNA is TGTGCCAGCAGTGAACGTCCCGGGACAGGGGTTCAAGCCAAAAACATTCAGTACTTC.

The chain joins TRBV11-3 to TRBJ2-5; 10 positions agree with TRBD2. The V gene's germline CDR1 is SGHNT and CDR2 YENEEA. After removal of 1 base from V and 7 bases from J, the junction contained 9 bases not matched to a gene. The CDR3 consists of 16 residues. The DNA of the CDR3 is TGTGCCAGCAGCTTAGTACTAGCGGGAACGACATGGACCCAGTACTTC. It encodes CASSLVLAGTTWTQYF.

The chain combines TRBV25-1 with TRBJ1-1; D is perhaps TRBD1 (5 bases). The germline V gene encodes CDR1 MGHDK and CDR2 SYGVNS. V lost 1 base and J 6 bases, leaving 9 bases between the germline ends. This CDR3 has 13 residues. DNA of the CDR3: TGTGCCAGCAGTGAATGGGGGGATCCTGAAGCTTTCTTT. Residues: CASSEWGDPEAFF.

This chain links TRBV28 with TRBJ1-5; 9 positions agree with TRBD1. Germline lookup yields CDR1 MDHEN and CDR2 SYDVKM. Germline trimming cut 6 bases from V and 5 bases from J; bases unmatched to any gene: 5. There are 14 residues in the CDR3. CDR3 residues: CASRQTGGHQPQHF. DNA of the CDR3: TGTGCCAGCAGACAAACAGGGGGCCATCAGCCCCAGCATTTT.

The chain uses TRBV7-9 and TRBJ1-1; 10 bases are a match to TRBD1. Germline V gene data show CDR1 as SEHNR and CDR2 as FQNEAQ (reference sequence). The length of the CDR3 is 15 residues. The V and J ends lost 3 bases and 6 bases, in that order; junction bases with no gene match: 7. CDR3 nucleotides: TGTGCCAGCAGCTTGGACAGGGGGGGGCGGCCTGAAGCTTTCTTT. Its protein product is CASSLDRGGRPEAFF.

The chain combines TRBV11-2 with TRBJ2-2; 8 bases agree with TRBD1. The CDR3 sequence is 16 residues long. J was trimmed by 0 bases and V by 1 base; bases with no gene match: 1. Germline loops: CDR1 SGHAT, CDR2 FQNNGV. CDR3 region: CASSLGGQANTGELFF. DNA of the CDR3: TGTGCCAGCAGCTTAGGGGGACAGGCGAACACCGGGGAGCTGTTTTTT.

The gene calls are TRBV13 and TRBJ2-7; D is possibly TRBD1 (6 bases). The CDR3 contains 15 residues. Trimming took 3 bases from V and 6 from J, leaving 18 bases between them. Germline lookup yields CDR1 PRHDT and CDR2 FYEKMQ (reference sequence). The CDR3 protein is CASSFPGTQVVEQYF. The CDR3 region has the DNA TGTGCCAGCAGCTTTCCTGGGACACAGGTTGTCGAGCAGTACTTC.

The V gene is TRBV6-6, the J gene TRBJ2-5; 10 bases are a match to TRBD2. This CDR3 has 14 residues. The V gene's germline CDR1 is MNHNY and CDR2 SVGAGI (reference sequence). V was pared by 7 bases and J by 5 bases, with 7 bases of the junction left unmatched. The CDR3 bases are TGTGCCAGCACCCCGACTAGCGGGTCTGAGACCCAGTACTTC. This gives the protein CASTPTSGSETQYF.

The rearrangement joins TRBV6-1 to TRBJ1-1, with 10 bases lining up with TRBD1. CDR3 length equals 14 residues. The germline V gene encodes CDR1 MNHNS and CDR2 SASEGT. V shed 4 bases, J shed 7 bases, and the junction held 6 bases outside the gene matches. The CDR3 sequence: CASSGWTGGFEAFF. CDR3 coding DNA: TGTGCCAGCAGTGGGTGGACAGGGGGGTTTGAAGCTTTCTTT.

The rearrangement joins TRBV9 to TRBJ2-3; 9 bases are shared with TRBD1. There are 15 residues in the CDR3. Per germline, CDR1 SGDLS and CDR2 YYNGEE. Trimming at V came to 1 base and at J to 3 bases, leaving 3 bases not matched to a gene. The CDR3 region has the DNA TGTGCCAGCAGCGTATACAGGGGGCAAACAGATACGCAGTATTTT. Encoded protein: CASSVYRGQTDTQYF.

The genes are TRBV7-8 and TRBJ2-7, with TRBD2 matching 7 bases. Trimming at V came to 3 bases and at J to 4 bases, leaving 3 bases not matched to a gene. The germline CDR1 and CDR2 sequences are SGHVS and FQNEAQ. This CDR3 contains 13 residues. The CDR3: CASSFQAGYEQYF. CDR3 sequence (DNA): TGTGCCAGCAGCTTTCAAGCGGGATACGAGCAGTACTTC.

The rearrangement links TRBV19 to TRBJ1-2, with 8 bases that match TRBD1. Losses at the gene ends were 7 bases for V and 3 bases for J; bases not matched to a gene: 13. The CDR3 contains 16 residues. Germline V gives CDR1 LNHDA, CDR2 SQIVND (reference sequence). The CDR3 reads CASIPLGQGAYYGYTF. The CDR3 bases are TGTGCCAGTATCCCGCTCGGGCAGGGGGCTTACTATGGCTACACCTTC.

This clone was detected only a few times. The chain's CDR3 is CASNGLNYGYTF. In DNA form, the CDR3 reads TGTGCCAGCAATGGACTCAACTATGGCTACACCTTC. The chain couples TRBV28 to TRBJ1-2; D is undetermined. V was cut by 7 bases and J by 2 bases, with 8 bases left in between. The CDR3 is 12 amino acids. CDR1 and CDR2 (germline): MDHEN, SYDVKM.

By sample fraction, this clone is medium-sized. The rearrangement joins TRBV4-3 to TRBJ1-4; 11 bases match TRBD1. CDR3 length: 17 residues. Per germline, CDR1 LGHNA and CDR2 YSLEER. V lost 0 bases and J lost 7; bases outside the gene matches: 7. CDR3 sequence reads: CASSQDSRDRGIEKLFF. The CDR3 region has the DNA TGCGCCAGCAGCCAAGATTCGAGGGACAGGGGGATTGAAAAACTGTTTTTT.